This passage covers 22 T cell receptor beta chains from one sample sequenced in a study of CD8+ T cells in alopecia areata. Reverse transcribed after extraction, RNA yielded cDNA as the sequencing template. Repertoires were generated with immunoSEQ multiplex PCR, while TCRdb's copy carries only in-frame clones and drops some. Altogether over 150,000 clones are present, approximately 53% being singletons, with the ten largest covering approximately 4.9%. Sequenced material: CD8+ T cells sorted from blood. These receptors were obtained from a human donor in good health.

This clone was counted between two and nine times. This chain connects TRBV11-2 to TRBJ2-3; TRBD2 is a possible D gene (6 bases). The CDR3 runs 16 residues. Germline assignment: CDR1 SGHAT and CDR2 FQNNGV. V lost 1 base, J lost 5 bases, and 16 bases lay in between. The CDR3 nucleotides read TGTGCCAGCAGCTTAGGCGGCGGCGGGACGGGAGATACGCAGTATTTT. This gives the protein CASSLGGGGTGDTQYF.

The rearrangement joins TRBV7-9 to TRBJ2-3; 8 positions match TRBD1. Germline-derived CDR1 and CDR2 are SEHNR and FQNEAQ (reference sequence). The CDR3 extends over 16 amino acids. Germline trimming cut 3 bases from V and 4 bases from J; bases unmatched to any gene: 9. The CDR3 spells CASSFQGAGAADTQYF. The DNA of the CDR3 is TGTGCCAGCAGCTTCCAGGGGGCTGGTGCCGCAGATACGCAGTATTTT.

This sequence joins TRBV25-1 and TRBJ1-2, with D possibly TRBD1 on 5 matching bases. This CDR3 is built from 13 residues. Per the germline V gene, CDR1 is MGHDK and CDR2 is SYGVNS. The V and J ends lost 2 bases and 8 bases respectively, with 12 bases between them. The CDR3 DNA reads as TGTGCCAGCAGTGAACAGGGCGCGAGGGGCTACACCTTC. Translated: CASSEQGARGYTF.

J is TRBJ1-5 and V is TRBV30, with D unclear. The CDR3 extends over 13 amino acids. V was pared by 1 base and J by 5 bases, with 9 bases between. Germline CDR1 is GTSNPN and CDR2 is SVGIG (reference sequence). The CDR3: CAWSDRRHQPQHF. As DNA, the CDR3 is TGTGCCTGGAGTGACCGGCGCCATCAGCCCCAGCATTTT.

The chain employs TRBV25-1 and TRBJ2-5; D is unclear. The germline V gene has CDR1 MGHDK and CDR2 SYGVNS. This CDR3 is 12 amino acids long. V gave up 3 bases and J gave up 13 bases, with 15 bases separating them. The CDR3 loop is CASSESAWKMYF. The CDR3 DNA reads TGTGCCAGCAGTGAGTCTGCTTGGAAAATGTACTTC. Full variable domain (outside the CDR3, taken from reference TRBV25-1 and TRBJ2-5): EADIYQTPRYLVIGTGKKITLECSQTMGHDKMYWYQQDPGMELHLIHYSYGVNSTEKGDLSSESTVSRIRTEHFPLTLESARPSHTSQYLCASSESAWKMYFGPGTRLLVL.

This clone appeared a single time. V gene TRBV2 combines with J gene TRBJ2-1; possibly TRBD2 for D (6 bases). There are 13 residues in the CDR3. The germline V and J ends were trimmed by 1 base and 8 bases, with 9 bases remaining between them. Germline V gives CDR1 SNHLY, CDR2 FYNNEI. CDR3 nucleotides: TGTGCCAGCAGTGAAGGATGGGGGGATGAGCAGTTCTTC. Protein sequence: CASSEGWGDEQFF.

The rearrangement joins TRBV2 to TRBJ2-3; 8 nucleotides match TRBD2. There are 14 residues in the CDR3. Trimming at V came to 9 bases and at J to 2 bases, leaving 7 bases not matched to a gene. CDR1 is SNHLY, CDR2 FYNNEI, per germline. DNA of the CDR3: TGTGCCAGGGCCGGGGGGGCGCTCACAGATACGCAGTATTTT. This encodes CARAGGALTDTQYF.

The chain combines TRBV29-1 with TRBJ2-7; no clear D. The CDR3 contains 14 residues. V dropped 1 base and J dropped 5 bases, with 15 bases sitting between them. Germline-derived CDR1 and CDR2 are SQVTM and ANQGSEA. In DNA form, the CDR3 reads TGCAGCGTTGAAGGGGTGGGTATAGAGGACGAGCAGTACTTC. It codes for CSVEGVGIEDEQYF.

The rearrangement joins TRBV10-1 to TRBJ2-5, with TRBD1 identical over 7 bases. With 2 bases clipped from V and 1 base from J, the junction kept 4 bases outside the gene matches. The CDR3 spans 15 residues. Germline V gives CDR1 WNHNN, CDR2 SYGVQD (reference sequence). In DNA form, the CDR3 reads TGCGCCAGCAGTGAGACGGCAGGGGGCCAAGAGACCCAGTACTTC. Protein sequence: CASSETAGGQETQYF.

This clone came up once. The chain links TRBV11-2 to TRBJ2-5, with 11 bases fitting TRBD2. The CDR3 length is 16 residues. V gave up 4 bases and J gave up 5 bases; unmatched junction bases: 9. CDR1 is SGHAT and CDR2 is FQNNGV in the germline V gene. The CDR3 loop is CASSYHRLAGRETQYF. The CDR3 nucleotides read TGTGCCAGCAGCTACCACCGACTAGCGGGGAGGGAGACCCAGTACTTC.

This clone was picked up a small number of times. The rearrangement links TRBV4-1 to TRBJ2-1; 8 bases are shared with TRBD2. Per the germline V gene, CDR1 is MGHRA and CDR2 is YSYEKL. This CDR3 has 17 residues. V lost 1 base and J lost 0; bases outside the gene matches: 5. The CDR3 sequence: CASSQVTAGGSYNEQFF. CDR3 DNA sequence: TGCGCCAGCAGCCAAGTAACGGCGGGGGGCTCCTACAATGAGCAGTTCTTC.

The chain uses TRBV25-1 and TRBJ2-5; the D gene is possibly TRBD1 (5 bases). The CDR3 covers 14 residues. Germline values: CDR1 MGHDK, CDR2 SYGVNS. V shed 4 bases and J shed 5 bases, with 14 bases lying between them. This CDR3 is CASSGRPSGETQYF. CDR3 sequence (DNA): TGTGCCAGCAGTGGCCGTCCCTCAGGGGAGACCCAGTACTTC.

CDR3 nucleotides: TGTGCCAGCAGTGAAGGGACAGGGATCTACGAGCAGTACTTC. Encoded protein: CASSEGTGIYEQYF. This chain connects TRBV6-1 to TRBJ2-7; 8 bases are a match to TRBD1. CDR3 length equals 14 residues. Germline-derived CDR1 and CDR2 are MNHNS and SASEGT. V was clipped by 1 base and J by 3 bases; unmatched bases: 2.

This clone showed up just once. The chain is built from TRBV7-9 and TRBJ2-1, with 8 bases identical to TRBD1. This CDR3 region has 19 residues. Per germline, CDR1 SEHNR and CDR2 FQNEAQ (reference sequence). V was clipped by 0 bases and J by 0 bases; unmatched bases: 10. CDR3 sequence reads: CASSLAGTGRNSSYNEQFF. DNA for the CDR3: TGTGCCAGCAGCTTAGCGGGGACAGGAAGAAATAGCTCCTACAATGAGCAGTTCTTC.

This clone was picked up a small number of times. The rearrangement joins TRBV4-2 to TRBJ2-3; TRBD1 matches 8 bases. Germline V gene data show CDR1 as LGHNA and CDR2 as YNFKEQ. The CDR3 is 14 residues long. The J segment lost 6 bases and the V segment lost 2 bases, leaving 4 bases of the junction unmatched. Written as DNA, the CDR3 is TGTGCCAGCAGCCAAAAGGACAGGGAGGATACGCAGTATTTT. Protein product: CASSQKDREDTQYF.

The rearrangement joins TRBV29-1 to TRBJ1-2, with D possibly being TRBD1 (6 bases). The V end lost 2 bases, the J end lost 1 base, and 14 bases lay between the germline ends. This CDR3 contains 15 residues. Germline CDR1 and CDR2: SQVTM and ANQGSEA. This CDR3 reads CSVENEGVRNYGYTF. As DNA, the CDR3 is TGCAGCGTTGAAAACGAGGGGGTGCGTAACTATGGCTACACCTTC.

The chain uses TRBV15 and TRBJ2-1, with D maybe TRBD1 (6 bases). The CDR3 has 13 amino acids. V dropped 8 bases and J dropped 9 bases, with 17 bases sitting between them. Germline assignment: CDR1 LNHNV and CDR2 YYDKDF (reference sequence). The CDR3 region is CATARQASGEQFF. The CDR3 DNA sequence: TGTGCCACCGCCCGACAGGCTTCCGGTGAGCAGTTCTTC. The full variable domain, rest sourced from reference TRBV15 and TRBJ2-1, is DAMVIQNPRYQVTQFGKPVTLSCSQTLNHNVMYWYQQKSSQAPKLLFHYYDKDFNNEADTPDNFQSRRPNTSFCFLDIRSPGLGDTAMYLCATARQASGEQFFGPGTRLTVL.

The V call is TRBV5-6, the J call TRBJ1-2; D is perhaps TRBD1 (6 bases). Germline lookup yields CDR1 SGHDT and CDR2 YYEEEE. This CDR3 contains 16 residues. With 9 bases removed from V and 4 bases from J, the gap between germline ends came to 25 bases. Here the CDR3 DNA reads TGTGCCACCTCCCGGTTACAGGGCGTTTTGAGCTATGGCTACACCTTC. This sequence encodes CATSRLQGVLSYGYTF.

V is TRBV9 and J is TRBJ1-1; 7 nucleotides line up with TRBD1. CDR3 size: 15 residues. From germline, CDR1 is SGDLS and CDR2 YYNGEE. J lost 3 bases, V lost 0 bases, and 5 bases had no gene match. The CDR3, as DNA: TGTGCCAGCAGCGTAGCGACAGGGAGAGACACTGAAGCTTTCTTT. Translating gives CASSVATGRDTEAFF.

This chain links TRBV7-9 with TRBJ1-2; unclear D gene. CDR3 length: 12 amino acids. V was trimmed by 5 bases and J by 7 bases, leaving 11 bases between them. CDR1 is SEHNR, CDR2 FQNEAQ, per germline (reference sequence). The CDR3 sequence is CASSPSMAGYTF. The CDR3 DNA reads TGTGCCAGCAGCCCCTCGATGGCTGGCTACACCTTC.

This clone showed up just a few times. V gene TRBV28 combines with J gene TRBJ2-5, with no clear D. V was trimmed by 10 bases and J by 5 bases, leaving 11 bases between them. Germline V lookup: CDR1 MDHEN, CDR2 SYDVKM. The CDR3 sequence is 11 residues long. The CDR3: CATESPETQYF. The CDR3 DNA sequence: TGTGCCACTGAATCTCCGGAGACCCAGTACTTC.

This chain joins TRBV7-9 and TRBJ2-1, with D possibly TRBD2 on 5 matching bases. This CDR3 has 13 amino acids. V lost 2 bases and J lost 6, with 8 bases in between. Germline CDR1 reads SEHNR; CDR2 reads FQNEAQ (reference sequence). The CDR3 nucleotides read TGTGCCAGCAGCTTAAGTAGCGTCAATGAGCAGTTCTTC. Protein product: CASSLSSVNEQFF.